A selection of T cell receptor beta chains follows, all from one sample in a study of blood T cell repertoires in COVID-19. Some clones are missing from TCRdb's copy, which holds only in-frame ones; the method was immunoSEQ multiplex PCR. Altogether some 66,000 clones are present, 91% being singletons, with the ten largest covering 7.3%. The specimen sequenced was peripheral blood. These receptors were collected from a human donor in a cohort sampled during active COVID-19. CDR3s leave out the opening cysteine and the closing phenylalanine or tryptophan. Each record gives: V gene, CDR3 protein.

v_call: TRBV25-1; cdr3_aa: ASRTSGGDEQF
v_call: TRBV27; cdr3_aa: ASSAGGTIYNEQF
v_call: TRBV7-9; cdr3_aa: ASSLVSDSSGGDEQF
v_call: TRBV4-1; cdr3_aa: ASGELGGYGYT
v_call: TRBV4-2; cdr3_aa: ASSQDAWNTEAF
v_call: TRBV4-3; cdr3_aa: ASSQDRGNQPQH
v_call: TRBV7-8; cdr3_aa: ASSLSGTGDFEQY
v_call: TRBV7-2; cdr3_aa: ASSPLRLAGGPGGELF
v_call: TRBV11-2; cdr3_aa: ASTTSPTGNQPQH
v_call: TRBV16; cdr3_aa: ASSASGTSGYEQY
v_call: TRBV27; cdr3_aa: ASSFRGLGTDTQY
v_call: TRBV10-3; cdr3_aa: AISESDRVNEKLF
v_call: TRBV14; cdr3_aa: ASSQGGLAGVSWTYNEQF
v_call: TRBV6-2/TRBV6-3; cdr3_aa: ASSYSQRGVTDTQY
v_call: TRBV10-3; cdr3_aa: AIRPGQEEKLF
v_call: TRBV6-5; cdr3_aa: ASKSPFGSGSEQF
v_call: TRBV11-2; cdr3_aa: ASSLQGYEQY
v_call: TRBV7-8; cdr3_aa: ASSLDGGRNSPLH
v_call: TRBV7-3; cdr3_aa: ASSLQANTGELF
v_call: TRBV3-1/TRBV3-2; cdr3_aa: ASSSGGSSYNSPLH
v_call: TRBV11-2; cdr3_aa: ASSLNRASETQY
v_call: TRBV11-2; cdr3_aa: ASSSPAENTEAF
v_call: TRBV19; cdr3_aa: ASSIDLAGARSSYEQY
v_call: TRBV5-1; cdr3_aa: ASSLRGGMNTEAF
v_call: TRBV5-4; cdr3_aa: ASSLGLAPYEQY
v_call: TRBV7-8; cdr3_aa: ASSLVGGASGVYNEQF
v_call: TRBV7-2; cdr3_aa: ASSLTGYGETQY
v_call: TRBV18; cdr3_aa: ASSPGATGETQY
v_call: TRBV19; cdr3_aa: ASSEGQTGHQPQH
v_call: TRBV30; cdr3_aa: AWTGGDGHEQY
v_call: TRBV15; cdr3_aa: ATSQNRAGYGYT
v_call: TRBV6-2/TRBV6-3; cdr3_aa: ASSYSMLTSGIYNEQF
v_call: TRBV5-6; cdr3_aa: ASSDRSGTNEQF
v_call: TRBV7-8; cdr3_aa: ASSLRGISTDTQY
v_call: TRBV7-2; cdr3_aa: ASSSPGLAGEYEQY
v_call: TRBV6-5; cdr3_aa: ATGQVSYEQY
v_call: TRBV6-5; cdr3_aa: ASRGLAGGADTQY
v_call: TRBV7-6; cdr3_aa: ASSPGTGGSSGNTIY
v_call: TRBV5-1; cdr3_aa: ASSSTGGASSYEQY
v_call: TRBV25-1; cdr3_aa: ASSLQGAGMDTQY
v_call: TRBV7-3; cdr3_aa: ASSWGTGDNSPLH
v_call: TRBV6-1; cdr3_aa: ASSDLGSGYGYT
v_call: TRBV3-1/TRBV3-2; cdr3_aa: ASRQKYEQY
v_call: TRBV7-2; cdr3_aa: ASSLDLAGGTDTQY
v_call: TRBV6-2/TRBV6-3; cdr3_aa: ASSYGRSGGAGHLF
v_call: TRBV18; cdr3_aa: ASSPPGAAGTGELF
v_call: TRBV9; cdr3_aa: ASSVGLSSNQPQH
v_call: TRBV14; cdr3_aa: ASSQTVGRVNEQY
v_call: TRBV3-1/TRBV3-2; cdr3_aa: ASSQVLGQGSDEQY
v_call: TRBV6-2/TRBV6-3; cdr3_aa: ASSWGAGLAVTQY
v_call: TRBV7-9; cdr3_aa: ASSLRGIGYT
v_call: TRBV7-3; cdr3_aa: ASSPGVYNSPLH
v_call: TRBV19; cdr3_aa: ASSIGRGLSSYEQY
v_call: TRBV7-2; cdr3_aa: ASSLLMTSGTDTQY